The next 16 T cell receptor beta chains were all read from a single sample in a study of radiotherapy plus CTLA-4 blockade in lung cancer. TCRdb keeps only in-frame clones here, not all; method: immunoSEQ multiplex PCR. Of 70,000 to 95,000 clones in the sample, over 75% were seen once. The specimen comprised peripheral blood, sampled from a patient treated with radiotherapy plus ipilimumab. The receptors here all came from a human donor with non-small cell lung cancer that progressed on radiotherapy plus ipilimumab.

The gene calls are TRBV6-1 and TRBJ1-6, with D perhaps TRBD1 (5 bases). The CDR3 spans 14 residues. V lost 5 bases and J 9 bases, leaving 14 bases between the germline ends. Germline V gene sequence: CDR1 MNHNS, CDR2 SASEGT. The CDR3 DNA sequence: TGTGCCAGCAGTTTCGGGACCCTATTTTCACCCCTCCACTTT. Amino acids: CASSFGTLFSPLHF.

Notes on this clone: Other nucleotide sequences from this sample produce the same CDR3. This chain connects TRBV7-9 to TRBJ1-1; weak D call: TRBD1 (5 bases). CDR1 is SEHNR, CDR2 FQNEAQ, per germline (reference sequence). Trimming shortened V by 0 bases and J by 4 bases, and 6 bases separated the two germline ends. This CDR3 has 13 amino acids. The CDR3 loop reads CASSLAGATEAFF. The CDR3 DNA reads TGTGCCAGCAGCTTAGCCGGGGCCACTGAAGCTTTCTTT.

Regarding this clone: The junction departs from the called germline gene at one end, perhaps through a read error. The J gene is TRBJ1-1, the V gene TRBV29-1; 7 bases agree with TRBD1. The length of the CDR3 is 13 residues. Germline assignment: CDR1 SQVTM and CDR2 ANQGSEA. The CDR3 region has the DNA TGCAGCGTCGCTCAGGGGGGGAACACTGAAGCTTCCTTT. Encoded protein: CSVAQGGNTEASF.

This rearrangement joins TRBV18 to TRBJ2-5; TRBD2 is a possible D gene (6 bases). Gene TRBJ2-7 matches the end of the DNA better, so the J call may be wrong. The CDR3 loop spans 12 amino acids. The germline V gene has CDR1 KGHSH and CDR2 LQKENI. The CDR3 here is CASSGSGYEQYF. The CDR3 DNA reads TGTGCCAGCTCAGGTAGCGGTTACGAGCAGTACTTC.

The DNA of the CDR3 is TGTGCCAGCTCACCTAACGACGGGACAGGGGCCCGCCCCCAGCATTTT. Translating it yields CASSPNDGTGARPQHF. This chain joins TRBV18 and TRBJ1-5; 10 bases map to TRBD1. The germline CDR1 and CDR2 sequences are KGHSH and LQKENI. Trimming at V came to 3 bases and at J to 10 bases, leaving 12 bases not matched to a gene. The CDR3 loop spans 16 amino acids.

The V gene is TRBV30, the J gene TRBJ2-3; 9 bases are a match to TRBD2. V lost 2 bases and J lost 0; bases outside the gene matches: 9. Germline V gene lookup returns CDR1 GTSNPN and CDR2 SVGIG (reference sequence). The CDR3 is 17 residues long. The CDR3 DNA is TGTGCCTGGAGTCCGCTAGCGGGGCCCCCTAGCACAGATACGCAGTATTTT. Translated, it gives CAWSPLAGPPSTDTQYF.

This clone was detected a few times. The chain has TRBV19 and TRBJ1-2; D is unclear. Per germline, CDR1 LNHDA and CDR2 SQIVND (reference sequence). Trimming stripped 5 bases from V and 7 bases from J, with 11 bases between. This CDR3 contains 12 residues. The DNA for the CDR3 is TGTGCCAGTAGTCCGGGATTGCGTGGCTACACCTTC. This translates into CASSPGLRGYTF.

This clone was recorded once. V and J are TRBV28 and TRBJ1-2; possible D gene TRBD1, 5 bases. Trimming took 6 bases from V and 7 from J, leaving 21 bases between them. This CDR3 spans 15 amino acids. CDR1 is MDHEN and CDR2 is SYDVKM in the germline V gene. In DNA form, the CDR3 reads TGTGCCAGCAGCCCGCTAGGGGCGGCCGGATCTGGCTACACCTTC. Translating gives CASSPLGAAGSGYTF.

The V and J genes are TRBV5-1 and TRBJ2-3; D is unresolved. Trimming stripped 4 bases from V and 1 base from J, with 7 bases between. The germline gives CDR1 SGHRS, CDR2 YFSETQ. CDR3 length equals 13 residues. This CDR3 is CASSRTGTDTQYF. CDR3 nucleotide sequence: TGCGCCAGCAGCCGAACGGGCACAGATACGCAGTATTTT.

The CDR3 loop reads CASSLWGPGQYNSPLHF. As DNA, the CDR3 is TGTGCCAGCAGCTTATGGGGGCCGGGACAGTATAATTCACCCCTCCACTTT. The rearrangement joins TRBV7-2 to TRBJ1-6, with TRBD1 matching over 7 bases. This CDR3 has 17 amino acids. The germline V gene encodes CDR1 SGHTA and CDR2 FQGNSA. Trimming took 2 bases from V and 4 from J; bases not matched to a gene: 8.

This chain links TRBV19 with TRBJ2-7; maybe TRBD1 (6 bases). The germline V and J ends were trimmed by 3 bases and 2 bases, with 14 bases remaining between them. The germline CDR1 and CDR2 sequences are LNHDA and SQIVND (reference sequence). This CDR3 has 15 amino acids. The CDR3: CASSIAGDTAYEQYF. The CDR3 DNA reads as TGTGCCAGTAGTATCGCCGGGGACACAGCCTACGAGCAGTACTTC.

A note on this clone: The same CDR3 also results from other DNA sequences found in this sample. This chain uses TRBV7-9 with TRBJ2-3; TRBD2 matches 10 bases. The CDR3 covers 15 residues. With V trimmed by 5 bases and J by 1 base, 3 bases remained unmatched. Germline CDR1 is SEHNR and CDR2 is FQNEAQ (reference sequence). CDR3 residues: CASSRTSGGTDTQYF. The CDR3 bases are TGTGCCAGCAGCCGCACTAGCGGGGGCACAGATACGCAGTATTTT.

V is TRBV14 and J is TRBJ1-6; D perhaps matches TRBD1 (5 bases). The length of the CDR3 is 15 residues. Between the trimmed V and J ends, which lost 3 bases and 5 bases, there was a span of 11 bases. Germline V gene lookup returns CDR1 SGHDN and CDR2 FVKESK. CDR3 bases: TGTGCCAGCAGCCAGGGAGGGGTGAATAATTCACCCCTCCACTTT. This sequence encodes CASSQGGVNNSPLHF. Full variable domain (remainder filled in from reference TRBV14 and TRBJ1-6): EAGVTQFPSHSVIEKGQTVTLRCDPISGHDNLYWYRRVMGKEIKFLLHFVKESKQDESGMPNNRFLAERTGGTYSTLKVQPAELEDSGVYFCASSQGGVNNSPLHFGNGTRLTVT.

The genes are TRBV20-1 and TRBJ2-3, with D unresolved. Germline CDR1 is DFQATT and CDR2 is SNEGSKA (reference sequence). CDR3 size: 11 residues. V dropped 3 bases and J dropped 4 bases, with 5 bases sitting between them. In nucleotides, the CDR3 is TGCAGTGCTAGGTTGCCAGATACGCAGTATTTT. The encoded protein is CSARLPDTQYF.

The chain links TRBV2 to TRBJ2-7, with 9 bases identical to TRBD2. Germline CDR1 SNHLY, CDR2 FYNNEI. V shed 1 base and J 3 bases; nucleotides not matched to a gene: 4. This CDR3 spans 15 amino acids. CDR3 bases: TGTGCCAGCAGTGAAGGCGGGGGGGCCTACTACGAGCAGTACTTC. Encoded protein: CASSEGGGAYYEQYF.

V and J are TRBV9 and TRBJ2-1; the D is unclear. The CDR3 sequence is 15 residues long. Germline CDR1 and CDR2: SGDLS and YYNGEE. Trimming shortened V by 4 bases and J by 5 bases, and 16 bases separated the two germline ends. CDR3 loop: CASSPSGLRNNEQFF. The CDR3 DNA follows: TGTGCCAGCAGCCCCTCCGGGCTGAGGAACAATGAGCAGTTCTTC.